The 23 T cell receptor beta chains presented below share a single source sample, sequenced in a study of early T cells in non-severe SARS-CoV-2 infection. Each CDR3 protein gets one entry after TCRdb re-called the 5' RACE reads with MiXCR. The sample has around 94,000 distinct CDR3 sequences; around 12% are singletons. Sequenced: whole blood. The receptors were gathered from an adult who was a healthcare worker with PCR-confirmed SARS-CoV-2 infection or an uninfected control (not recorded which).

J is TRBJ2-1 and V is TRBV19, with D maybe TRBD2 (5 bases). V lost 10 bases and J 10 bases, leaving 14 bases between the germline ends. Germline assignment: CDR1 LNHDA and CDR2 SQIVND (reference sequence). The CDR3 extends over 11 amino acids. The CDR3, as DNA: TGTGCCACCGAAAAGCGGTTCGAGCAGTTCTTC. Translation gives CATEKRFEQFF.

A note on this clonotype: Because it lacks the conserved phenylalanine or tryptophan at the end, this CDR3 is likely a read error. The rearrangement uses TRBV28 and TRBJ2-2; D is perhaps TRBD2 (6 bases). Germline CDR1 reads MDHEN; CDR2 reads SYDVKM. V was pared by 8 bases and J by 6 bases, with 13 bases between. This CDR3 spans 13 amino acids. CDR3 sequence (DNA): TGTGCCAGCGGGGGACTGTTGCCCGGGGAGCTGTTTCTT. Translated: CASGGLLPGELFL.

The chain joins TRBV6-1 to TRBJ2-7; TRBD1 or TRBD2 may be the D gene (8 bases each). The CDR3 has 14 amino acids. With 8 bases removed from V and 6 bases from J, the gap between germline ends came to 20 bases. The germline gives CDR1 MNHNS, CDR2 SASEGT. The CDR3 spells CASEKAGDRGEQYF. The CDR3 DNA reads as TGTGCCAGCGAGAAAGCGGGAGACAGGGGCGAGCAGTACTTC.

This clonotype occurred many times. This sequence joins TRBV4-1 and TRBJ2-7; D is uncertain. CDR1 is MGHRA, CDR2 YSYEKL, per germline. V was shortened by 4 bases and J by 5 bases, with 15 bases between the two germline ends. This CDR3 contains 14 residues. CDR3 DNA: TGCGCCAGCAGCCTATCGGCCACGAACCACGAGCAGTACTTC. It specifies CASSLSATNHEQYF.

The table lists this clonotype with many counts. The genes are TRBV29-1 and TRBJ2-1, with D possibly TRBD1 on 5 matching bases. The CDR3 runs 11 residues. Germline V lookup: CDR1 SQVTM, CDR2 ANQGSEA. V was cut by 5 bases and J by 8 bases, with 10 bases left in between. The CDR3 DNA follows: TGCAGCGTTAGTTGGGGCGATGAGCAGTTCTTC. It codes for CSVSWGDEQFF.

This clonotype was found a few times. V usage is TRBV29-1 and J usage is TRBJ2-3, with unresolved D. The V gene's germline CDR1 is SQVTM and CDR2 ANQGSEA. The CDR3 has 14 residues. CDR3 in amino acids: CSASAPEKADTQYF. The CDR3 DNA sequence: TGCAGTGCCTCTGCACCGGAGAAGGCAGATACGCAGTATTTT.

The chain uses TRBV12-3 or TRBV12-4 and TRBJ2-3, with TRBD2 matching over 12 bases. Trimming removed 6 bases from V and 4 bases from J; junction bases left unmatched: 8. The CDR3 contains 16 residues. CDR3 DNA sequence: TGTGCCAGCAGAAAAGGACTAGCGGGGTTGGCAGATACGCAGTATTTT. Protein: CASRKGLAGLADTQYF.

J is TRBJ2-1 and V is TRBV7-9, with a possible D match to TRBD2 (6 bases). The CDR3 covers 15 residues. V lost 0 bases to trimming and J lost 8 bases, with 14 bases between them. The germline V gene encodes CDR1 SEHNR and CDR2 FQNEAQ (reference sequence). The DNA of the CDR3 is TGTGCCAGCAGCTTAGCGCGTCGGGGGAGAGATGAGCAGTTCTTC. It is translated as CASSLARRGRDEQFF.

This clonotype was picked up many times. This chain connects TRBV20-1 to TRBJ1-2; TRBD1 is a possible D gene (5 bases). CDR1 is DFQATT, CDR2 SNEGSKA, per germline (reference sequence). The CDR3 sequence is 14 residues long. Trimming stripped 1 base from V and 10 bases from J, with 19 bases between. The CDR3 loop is CSARAGGGRGIYTF. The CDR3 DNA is TGCAGTGCTAGAGCTGGTGGAGGGCGGGGGATCTACACCTTC.

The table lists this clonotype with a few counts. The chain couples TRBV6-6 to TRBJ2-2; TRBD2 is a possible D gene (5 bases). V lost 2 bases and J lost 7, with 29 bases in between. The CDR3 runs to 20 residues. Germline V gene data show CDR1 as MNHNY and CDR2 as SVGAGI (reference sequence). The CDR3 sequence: CASSYGHNYLPGRVFGELFF. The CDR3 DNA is TGTGCCAGCAGTTACGGTCATAATTACCTCCCGGGAAGGGTATTCGGGGAGCTGTTTTTT.

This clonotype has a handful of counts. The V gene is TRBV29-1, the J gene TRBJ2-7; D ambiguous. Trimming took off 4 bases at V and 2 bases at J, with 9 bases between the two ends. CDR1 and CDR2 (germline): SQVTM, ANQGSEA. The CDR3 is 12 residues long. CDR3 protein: CSVGEGTYEQYF. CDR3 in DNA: TGCAGCGTTGGGGAAGGAACCTACGAGCAGTACTTC.

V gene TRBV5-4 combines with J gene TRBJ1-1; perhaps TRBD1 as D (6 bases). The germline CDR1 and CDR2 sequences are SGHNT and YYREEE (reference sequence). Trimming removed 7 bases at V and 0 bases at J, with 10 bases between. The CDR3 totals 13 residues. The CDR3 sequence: CASSRGLNTEAFF. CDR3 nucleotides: TGTGCCAGCTCCCGGGGGCTGAACACTGAAGCTTTCTTT.

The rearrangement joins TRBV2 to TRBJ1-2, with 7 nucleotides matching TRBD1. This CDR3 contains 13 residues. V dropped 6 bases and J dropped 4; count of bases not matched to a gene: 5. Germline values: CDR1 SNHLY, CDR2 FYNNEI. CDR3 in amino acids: CASRGSGGYGYTF. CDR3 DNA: TGTGCCAGCAGAGGCTCAGGGGGCTATGGCTACACCTTC.

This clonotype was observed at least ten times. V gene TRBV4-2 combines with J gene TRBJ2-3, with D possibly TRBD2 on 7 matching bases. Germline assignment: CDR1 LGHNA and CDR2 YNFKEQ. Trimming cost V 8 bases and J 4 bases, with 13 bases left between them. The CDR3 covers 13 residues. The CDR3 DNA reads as TGTGCCAGCGGGGAGGGGGGTGCAGATACGCAGTATTTT. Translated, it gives CASGEGGADTQYF.

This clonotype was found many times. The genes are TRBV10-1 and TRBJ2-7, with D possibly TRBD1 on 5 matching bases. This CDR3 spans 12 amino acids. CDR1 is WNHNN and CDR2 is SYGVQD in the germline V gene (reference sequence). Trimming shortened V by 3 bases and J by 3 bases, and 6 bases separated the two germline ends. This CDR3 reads CASSDDSYEQYF. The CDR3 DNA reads TGCGCCAGCAGTGATGACAGCTACGAGCAGTACTTC.

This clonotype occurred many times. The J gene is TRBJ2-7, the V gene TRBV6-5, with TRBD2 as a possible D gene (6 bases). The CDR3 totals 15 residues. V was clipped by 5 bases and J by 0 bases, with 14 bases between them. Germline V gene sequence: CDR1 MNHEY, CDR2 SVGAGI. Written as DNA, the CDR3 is TGTGCCAGCAGTCACGGGGGTATCGGCTCCTACGAGCAGTACTTC. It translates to CASSHGGIGSYEQYF.

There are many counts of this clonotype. The CDR3 bases are TGTGCCAGCAGCCCGACGAGCGGGAGGGCCAGGGTTTCTTACGAGCAGTACTTC. Translating gives CASSPTSGRARVSYEQYF. The V call is TRBV28, the J call TRBJ2-7; 10 positions match TRBD2. J gave up 4 bases and V 6 bases, and 18 bases lay outside the gene matches. This CDR3 has 18 residues. The germline CDR1 and CDR2 sequences are MDHEN and SYDVKM. Full variable domain (rest looked up from reference TRBV28 and TRBJ2-7): DVKVTQSSRYLVKRTGEKVFLECVQDMDHENMFWYRQDPGLGLRLIYFSYDVKMKEKGDIPEGYSVSREKKERFSLILESASTNQTSMYLCASSPTSGRARVSYEQYFGPGTRLTVT.

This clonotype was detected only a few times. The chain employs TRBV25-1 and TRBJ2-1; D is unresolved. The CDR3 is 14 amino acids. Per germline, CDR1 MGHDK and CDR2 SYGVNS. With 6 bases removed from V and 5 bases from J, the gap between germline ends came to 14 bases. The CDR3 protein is CASRPAIPDNEQFF. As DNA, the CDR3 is TGTGCCAGCAGGCCTGCGATACCCGACAATGAGCAGTTCTTC.

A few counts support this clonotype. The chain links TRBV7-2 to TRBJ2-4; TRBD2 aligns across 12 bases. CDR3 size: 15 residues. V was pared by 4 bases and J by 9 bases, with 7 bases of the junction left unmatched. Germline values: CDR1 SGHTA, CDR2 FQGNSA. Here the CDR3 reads CASSSSGRARGIQYF. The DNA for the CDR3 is TGTGCCAGCAGCTCTAGCGGGAGGGCCCGTGGCATTCAGTACTTC.

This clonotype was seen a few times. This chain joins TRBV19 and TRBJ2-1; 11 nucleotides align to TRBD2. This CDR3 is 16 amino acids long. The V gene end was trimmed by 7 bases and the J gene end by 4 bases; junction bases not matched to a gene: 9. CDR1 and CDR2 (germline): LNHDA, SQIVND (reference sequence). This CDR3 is CASTKASGRSYNEQFF. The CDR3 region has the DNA TGTGCCAGTACAAAGGCTAGCGGGAGGAGTTACAATGAGCAGTTCTTC.

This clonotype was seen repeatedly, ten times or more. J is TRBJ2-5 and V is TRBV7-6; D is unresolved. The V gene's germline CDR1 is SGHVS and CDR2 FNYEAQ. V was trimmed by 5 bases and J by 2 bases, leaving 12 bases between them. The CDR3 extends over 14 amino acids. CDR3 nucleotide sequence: TGTGCCAGCAGCGTCGAACCGGAACAAGAGACCCAGTACTTC. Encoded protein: CASSVEPEQETQYF.

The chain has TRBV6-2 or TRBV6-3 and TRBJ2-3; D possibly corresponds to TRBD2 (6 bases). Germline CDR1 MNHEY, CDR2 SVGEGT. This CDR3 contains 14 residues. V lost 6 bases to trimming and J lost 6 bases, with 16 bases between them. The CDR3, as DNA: TGTGCCAGCAGCCCCGAAATAGCGGACGATACGCAGTATTTT. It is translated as CASSPEIADDTQYF.

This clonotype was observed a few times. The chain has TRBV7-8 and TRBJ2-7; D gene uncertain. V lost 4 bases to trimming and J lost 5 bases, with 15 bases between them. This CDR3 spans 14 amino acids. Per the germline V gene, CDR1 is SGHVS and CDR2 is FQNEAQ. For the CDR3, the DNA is TGTGCCAGCAGCTCCAGAAGGGAAGTCAACGAGCAGTACTTC. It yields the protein CASSSRREVNEQYF.